The 2 T cell receptor beta chains listed next were all sequenced from one sample in a study of blood T cell repertoires in COVID-19. Clones were read by immunoSEQ multiplex PCR, and TCRdb kept only the in-frame ones, dropping some. Of 200,000 to 250,000 clones listed, approximately 86% are singletons. The source material was peripheral blood. The origin of the receptors is a man in his 60s with acute or convalescent COVID-19.

V and J are TRBV4-3 and TRBJ2-5; D is unclear. Deletions cut 4 bases from V and 2 bases from J, with 11 bases between. The germline V gene has CDR1 LGHNA and CDR2 YSLEER. CDR3 length: 14 residues. The DNA of the CDR3 is TGCGCCAGCAGCCCCGAGATTTCACAAGAGACCCAGTACTTC. The encoded protein is CASSPEISQETQYF.

The rearrangement joins TRBV6-5 to TRBJ2-2; D is ambiguous. Germline V lookup: CDR1 MNHEY, CDR2 SVGAGI. The CDR3 extends over 15 amino acids. Trimming took 7 bases from V and 4 from J, leaving 16 bases between them. In DNA, the CDR3 is TGTGCCAGCACCCCCGGTTTTGGTCCCACCGGGGAGCTGTTTTTT. Translation gives CASTPGFGPTGELFF.